The present entry profiles one T cell receptor (beta chain) with its context. Antigen specificity is unknown. Trimming shortened V by 0 bases and J by 1 base, and 9 bases separated the two germline ends. The germline V gene has CDR1 LGHNA and CDR2 YNFKEQ. This CDR3 has 15 amino acids. This table comes from immunoSEQ multiplex PCR, and its TCRdb copy is limited to in-frame clones, with some not included. This table has roughly 120,000 clones, about 77% appearing once. This entry belongs to a study of radiotherapy plus CTLA-4 blockade in lung cancer. Study observations and caveats: Response was reportedly best predicted by early blood T cell clone dynamics, with interferon-beta.

The sample was peripheral blood, taken from a patient treated with radiotherapy plus ipilimumab. The sequence came from a human donor with non-small cell lung cancer who had a partial response to radiotherapy plus ipilimumab. The chain combines TRBV4-2 with TRBJ1-1; D ambiguous. Here the CDR3 DNA reads TGTGCCAGCAGCCAAGAAGTCAGGCAGAACACTGAAGCTTTCTTT. Its translation: CASSQEVRQNTEAFF.